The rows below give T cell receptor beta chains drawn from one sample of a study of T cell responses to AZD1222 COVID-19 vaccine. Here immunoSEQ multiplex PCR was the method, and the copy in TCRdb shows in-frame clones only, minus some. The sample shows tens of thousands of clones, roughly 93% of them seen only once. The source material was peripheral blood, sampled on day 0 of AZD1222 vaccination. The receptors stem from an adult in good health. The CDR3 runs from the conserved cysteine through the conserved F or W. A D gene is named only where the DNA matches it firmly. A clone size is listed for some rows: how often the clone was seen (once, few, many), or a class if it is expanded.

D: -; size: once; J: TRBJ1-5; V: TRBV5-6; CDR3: CASSLRAAQRQPQHF; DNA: TGTGCCAGCAGCTTGCGTGCGGCGCAGAGGCAGCCCCAGCATTTT
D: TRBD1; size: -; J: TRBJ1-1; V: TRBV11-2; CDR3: CASSLDRGQGARLYEAFF; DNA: TGTGCCAGCAGCTTAGATCGGGGACAGGGGGCCCGACTCTACGAAGCTTTCTTT
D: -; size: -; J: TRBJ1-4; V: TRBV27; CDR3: CASRPDGGWNEKLFF; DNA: TGTGCCAGCAGACCCGACGGGGGATGGAATGAAAAACTGTTTTTT
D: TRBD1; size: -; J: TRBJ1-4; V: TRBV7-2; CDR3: CASCGTAQTNEKLFF; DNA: TGTGCCAGCTGTGGGACAGCCCAAACTAATGAAAAACTGTTTTTT
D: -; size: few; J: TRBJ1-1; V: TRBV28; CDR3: CASSPWEGMNTEAFF; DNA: TGTGCCAGCAGTCCCTGGGAGGGGATGAACACTGAAGCTTTCTTT
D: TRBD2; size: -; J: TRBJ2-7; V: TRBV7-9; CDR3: CASSLSGGPVYEQYF; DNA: TGTGCCAGCAGCCTAAGCGGGGGGCCCGTCTACGAGCAGTACTTC
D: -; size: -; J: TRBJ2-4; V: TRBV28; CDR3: CASSFPGLAKNIQYF; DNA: TGTGCCAGCAGTTTCCCAGGCCTAGCCAAAAACATTCAGTACTTC
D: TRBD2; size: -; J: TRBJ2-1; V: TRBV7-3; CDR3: CASSLTDRLAGAKQFF; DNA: TGTGCCAGCAGCTTAACCGACCGACTAGCGGGGGCGAAGCAGTTCTTC
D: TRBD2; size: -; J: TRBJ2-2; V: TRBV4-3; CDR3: CASSQDPRGGLTGELFF; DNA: TGCGCCAGCAGCCAAGACCCGCGGGGGGGCTTAACCGGGGAGCTGTTTTTT
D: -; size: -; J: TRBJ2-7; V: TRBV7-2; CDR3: CASSPGGASYEQYF; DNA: TGTGCCAGCAGCCCCGGTGGGGCATCCTACGAGCAGTACTTC
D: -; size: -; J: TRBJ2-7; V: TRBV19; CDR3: CASSIELRSSYEQYF; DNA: TGTGCCAGTAGTATAGAGCTAAGGAGCTCCTACGAGCAGTACTTC
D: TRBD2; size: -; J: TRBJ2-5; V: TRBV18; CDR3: CAGQRGTQETQYF; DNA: TGTGCGGGGCAGCGGGGGACACAAGAGACCCAGTACTTC
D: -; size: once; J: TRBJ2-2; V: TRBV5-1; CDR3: CASSPVWRNTGELFF; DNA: TGCGCCAGCAGCCCCGTGTGGCGGAACACCGGGGAGCTGTTTTTT
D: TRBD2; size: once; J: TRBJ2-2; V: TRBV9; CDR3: CASSETSGGTLTGELFF; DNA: TGTGCCAGCAGCGAGACTAGCGGGGGGACCCTCACCGGGGAGCTGTTTTTT
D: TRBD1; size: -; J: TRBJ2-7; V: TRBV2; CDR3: CATNRRGQGDEQYF; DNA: TGTGCCACAAACCGCCGCGGACAGGGTGACGAGCAGTACTTC
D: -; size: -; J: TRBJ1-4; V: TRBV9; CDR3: CASSVGGRTNEKLFF; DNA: TGTGCCAGCAGCGTAGGTGGACGAACTAATGAAAAACTGTTTTTT
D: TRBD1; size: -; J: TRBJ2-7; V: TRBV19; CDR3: CASRDRGNEQYF; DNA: TGTGCCAGTAGGGACAGGGGGAACGAGCAGTACTTC
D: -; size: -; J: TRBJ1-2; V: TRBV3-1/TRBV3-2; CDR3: CASSYRRNYGYTF; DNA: TGTGCCAGCAGCTACCGACGGAACTATGGCTACACCTTC
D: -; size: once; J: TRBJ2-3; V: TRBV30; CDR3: CAWTKGGADTQYF; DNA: TGTGCCTGGACTAAGGGGGGCGCAGATACGCAGTATTTT
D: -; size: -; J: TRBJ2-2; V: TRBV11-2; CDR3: CASSPEYTGELFF; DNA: TGTGCCAGCAGCCCCGAGTACACCGGGGAGCTGTTTTTT
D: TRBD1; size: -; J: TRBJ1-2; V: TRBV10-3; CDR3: CAISGGTGDWGYTF; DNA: TGTGCCATCAGTGGGGGAACAGGGGATTGGGGCTACACCTTC
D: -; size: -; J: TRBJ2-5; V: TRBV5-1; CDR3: CASSLGTAPQETQYF; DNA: TGCGCCAGCAGCCTAGGGACTGCCCCTCAAGAGACCCAGTACTTC
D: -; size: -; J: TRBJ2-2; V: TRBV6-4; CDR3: CASSLTARAGTGELFF; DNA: TGTGCCAGCAGCCTGACCGCCAGGGCGGGCACCGGGGAGCTGTTTTTT
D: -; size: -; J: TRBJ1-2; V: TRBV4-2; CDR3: CASSQEFLEQKYGYTF; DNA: TGTGCCAGCAGCCAAGAGTTTCTGGAGCAAAAGTATGGCTACACCTTC
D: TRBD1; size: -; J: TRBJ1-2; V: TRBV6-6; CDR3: CASSGSGTGASNYGYTF; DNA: TGTGCCAGCAGTGGATCCGGGACAGGGGCTTCCAACTATGGCTACACCTTC
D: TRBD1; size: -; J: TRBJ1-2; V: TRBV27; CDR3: CASSEDRVRGYTF; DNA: TGTGCCAGCTCAGAAGACAGGGTGAGGGGCTACACCTTC
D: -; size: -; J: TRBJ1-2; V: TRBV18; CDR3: CASSPFGDTNNYGYTF; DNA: TGTGCCAGCTCACCCTTTGGGGACACCAATAACTATGGCTACACCTTC
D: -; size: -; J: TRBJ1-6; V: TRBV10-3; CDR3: CAISEGRVRPFGSLHF; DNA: TGTGCCATCAGTGAGGGCAGGGTGAGACCCTTTGGGTCCCTCCACTTT
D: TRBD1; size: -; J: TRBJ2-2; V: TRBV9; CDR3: CASSSGTGDTGELFF; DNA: TGTGCCAGCAGCTCCGGGACAGGTGACACCGGGGAGCTGTTTTTT
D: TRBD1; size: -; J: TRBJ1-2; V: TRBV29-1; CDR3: CSVFQGGDSYTF; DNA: TGCAGCGTTTTTCAAGGGGGCGATAGCTACACCTTC
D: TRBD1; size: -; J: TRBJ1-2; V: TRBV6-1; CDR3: CASSETGTALFEGYTF; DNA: TGTGCCAGCAGTGAAACCGGGACAGCTCTATTTGAAGGCTACACCTTC
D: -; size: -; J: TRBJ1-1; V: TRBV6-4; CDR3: CASRRGFEAFF; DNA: TGTGCCAGCAGGAGGGGTTTCGAAGCTTTCTTT
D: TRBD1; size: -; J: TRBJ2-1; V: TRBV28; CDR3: CASTLRDSLYNEQFF; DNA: TGTGCCAGCACCCTCCGGGACAGCCTTTACAATGAGCAGTTCTTC
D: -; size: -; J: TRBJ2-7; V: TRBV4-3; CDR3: CASSDRLDSTYEQYF; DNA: TGCGCCAGCAGCGATCGCCTGGACTCGACCTACGAGCAGTACTTC
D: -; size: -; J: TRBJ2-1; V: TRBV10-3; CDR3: CAISESFSVSQGNEQFF; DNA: TGTGCCATCAGTGAGTCATTTTCTGTTTCACAGGGCAATGAGCAGTTCTTC
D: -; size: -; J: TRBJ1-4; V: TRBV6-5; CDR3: CASSLGTNEKLFF; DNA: TGTGCCAGCAGTTTGGGAACTAATGAAAAACTGTTTTTT
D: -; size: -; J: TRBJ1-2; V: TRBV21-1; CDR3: CASSKENWGEYGYTF; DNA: TGTGCCAGCAGCAAAGAGAATTGGGGGGAATATGGCTACACCTTC
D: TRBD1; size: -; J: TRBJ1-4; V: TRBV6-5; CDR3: CASSYSTTGANEKLFF; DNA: TGTGCCAGCAGTTACTCGACGACAGGGGCTAATGAAAAACTGTTTTTT
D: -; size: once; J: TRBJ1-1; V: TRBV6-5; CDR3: CASSPDRGNTEAFF; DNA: TGTGCCAGCAGCCCCGACAGAGGGAACACTGAAGCTTTCTTT
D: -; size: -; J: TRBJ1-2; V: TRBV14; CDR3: CASSQARGVLSNGYTF; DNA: TGTGCCAGCAGCCAAGCGCGGGGGGTCTTGAGCAATGGCTACACCTTC
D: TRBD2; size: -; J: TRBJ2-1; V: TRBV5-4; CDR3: CASSLWKGTSGSDEQFF; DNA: TGTGCCAGCAGCTTGTGGAAGGGAACTAGCGGGTCCGATGAGCAGTTCTTC
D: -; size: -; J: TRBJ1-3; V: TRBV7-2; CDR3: CASRGRRSSGNTIYF; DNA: TGTGCCAGCAGGGGACGCAGGAGCTCTGGAAACACCATATATTTT
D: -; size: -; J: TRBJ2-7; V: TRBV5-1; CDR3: CASREGTAYEQYF; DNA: TGCGCCAGCAGGGAGGGGACAGCATACGAGCAGTACTTC
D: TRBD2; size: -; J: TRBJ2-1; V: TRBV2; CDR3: CASRERLAGNGGNEQFF; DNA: TGTGCCAGCAGGGAGAGACTAGCGGGGAACGGAGGCAATGAGCAGTTCTTC
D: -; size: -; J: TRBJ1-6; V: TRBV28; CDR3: CASSPGPEGAPLHF; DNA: TGTGCCAGCAGCCCAGGTCCCGAGGGGGCACCCCTCCACTTT
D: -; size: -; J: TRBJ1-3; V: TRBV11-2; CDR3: CASSPLRDQPARGNTIYF; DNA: TGTGCCAGCAGCCCCCTCCGGGACCAACCAGCGAGGGGAAACACCATATATTTT
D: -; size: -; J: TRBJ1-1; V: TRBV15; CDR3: CATSTGRPGNTEAFF; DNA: TGTGCCACCAGCACTGGCCGTCCAGGGAACACTGAAGCTTTCTTT
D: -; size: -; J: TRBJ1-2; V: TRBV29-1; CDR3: CSVLLQTGYGYTF; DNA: TGCAGCGTTTTACTCCAAACTGGGTATGGCTACACCTTC
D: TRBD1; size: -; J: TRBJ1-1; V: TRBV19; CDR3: CASSTGTGGEAFF; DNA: TGTGCCAGTAGTACCGGGACAGGTGGTGAAGCTTTCTTT
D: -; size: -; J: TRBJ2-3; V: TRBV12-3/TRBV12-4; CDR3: CASSLTLGDTQYF; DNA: TGTGCCAGCAGTCTCACATTGGGGGATACGCAGTATTTT
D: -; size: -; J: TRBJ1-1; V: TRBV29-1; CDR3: CSVEGRMNTEAFF; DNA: TGCAGCGTTGAAGGCAGGATGAACACTGAAGCTTTCTTT
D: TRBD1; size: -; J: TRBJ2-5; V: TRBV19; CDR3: CASSILGGGSKTQYF; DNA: TGTGCCAGTAGTATTTTAGGGGGCGGCTCGAAGACCCAGTACTTC
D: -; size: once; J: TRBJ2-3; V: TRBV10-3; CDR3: CAINSGTPATQYF; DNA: TGTGCCATCAATTCTGGGACCCCAGCAACGCAGTATTTT
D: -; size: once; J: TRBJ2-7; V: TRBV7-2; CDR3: CASSESGYYEQYF; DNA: TGTGCCAGCAGCGAATCCGGGTACTACGAGCAGTACTTC
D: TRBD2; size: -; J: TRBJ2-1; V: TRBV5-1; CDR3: CASSATSGGSNEQFF; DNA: TGCGCCAGCAGTGCGACTAGCGGGGGCTCAAATGAGCAGTTCTTC
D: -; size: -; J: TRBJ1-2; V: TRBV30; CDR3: CAWRLPGANYGYTF; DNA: TGTGCCTGGAGGTTGCCAGGGGCTAACTATGGCTACACCTTC
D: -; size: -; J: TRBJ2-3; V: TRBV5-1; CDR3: CASSSRDSRTDTQYF; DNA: TGCGCCAGCAGCTCCCGGGACTCCCGCACAGATACGCAGTATTTT
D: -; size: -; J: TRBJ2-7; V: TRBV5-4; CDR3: CASSLAGLGAYEQYF; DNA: TGTGCCAGCAGCTTGGCTGGGTTGGGTGCCTACGAGCAGTACTTC
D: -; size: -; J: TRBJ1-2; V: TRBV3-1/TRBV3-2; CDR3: CASSSNYGYTF; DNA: TGTGCCAGCAGTTCTAACTATGGCTACACCTTC